Reported below is one T cell receptor beta chain. This clonotype occurred many times. What this receptor recognizes is not known. Base qualities were left out, and no much larger clone turns up one base away. TCR beta CDR3 regions were amplified from RNA transcripts for repertoire sequencing. The first round of RT-PCR was done with HTBI primers and the Qiagen OneStep RT-PCR kit, and was followed by a second round of multiplex PCR, then size selection and purification. Libraries were sequenced paired-end with 100 bp reads on an Illumina HiSeq2000. As for the authors' bioinformatics: SOAPnuke was used to process the reads, removing any read that contained adapters or uncalled bases, had a mean Phred below 15, or lacked an exact match to the constant primer or identifier. COPE v1.2.5 was used to merge high-quality paired reads. Each unique nucleotide sequence was defined as a clonotype, and clonotypes were aligned to IMGT TRB V, D and J references with MiTCR v1.1. Only V-J combinations with frequency above 0.0001 were analysed, covering more than 99% of repertoires. For each V-J combination, a TCR clonal expansion and chaos score was defined as the ratio of F50 clonal expansion to chaos observed in the TCRdist matrix. Welch's t-statistics and random forest were used to reduce the features to some 13 V-J combinations, which were then used as input to a naive Bayes classifier. The similarity between thyroid and blood repertoires was quantified using the Morisita-Horn index. The public sequencing data were trimmed at Q25 with fastp and processed into clonotypes with MiXCR by TCRdb, which kept only in-frame beta chains. Here each entry gathers all rows of one CDR3 protein and keeps the most common genes and DNA. The V and J calls follow TCRdb's processing rather than the paper's. Counted in this sample were about 150,000 distinct CDR3 sequences; 30% to 45% of them appeared once. The ten largest clones represent less than 6% of the sample.

The germline ends are 15 bases apart after V is trimmed by 4 bases and J by 0 bases. The CDR3 has 17 amino acids, counting the end cysteine and phenylalanine. Only CDR3 DNA is held: 51 bases, read in frame from base 1. Patients with ophthalmopathy had moderately to severely active disease, with a Clinical Activity Score of 3 or more, a NOSPECS grade of 4 or more, and a disease duration of less than 3 months. Patients with other autoimmune diseases, uncontrolled infections, pregnancy or lactation were excluded. Clinical symptoms, serum thyroxine, TRAb, thyroid ultrasound and orbital computed tomography formed the basis of the diagnosis. Ficoll-Paque density gradient centrifugation was used to isolate PBMCs from about 9 ml of fresh peripheral blood. Total RNA was extracted using Trizol reagent, and RNA quality was checked on an Agilent 2100 Bioanalyzer. This entry belongs to a study of Graves' ophthalmopathy and Graves' hyperthyroidism (dated 2018 in TCRdb). Study-wide context: Peripheral blood was collected at initial diagnosis, prior to any treatment. In about six hyperthyroidism patients, T-cell repertoires of thyroid tissue and blood were compared. A discovery set of 100 or so patients (around 40 ophthalmopathy, about 55 stable hyperthyroidism) was enrolled to explore V-J signatures distinguishing ophthalmopathy from hyperthyroidism. An independent validation cohort was composed of some 19 hyperthyroidism patients and around 16 patients who later progressed from hyperthyroidism to ophthalmopathy. After sampling, hyperthyroidism patients received methimazole starting at 30 mg daily, and ophthalmopathy patients received high-dose intravenous methylprednisolone. The 75 to 100 discovery patients were randomly split 7:3 into training and test sets. The study used signatures of the TCR beta repertoire to tell Graves' ophthalmopathy apart from Graves' hyperthyroidism and to predict which patients would progress to ophthalmopathy. In total, 135 blood samples were TCR-sequenced: roughly 45 ophthalmopathy, about 75 hyperthyroidism and some 17 hyperthyroidism-to-ophthalmopathy patients. Findings and caveats that apply to the study as a whole: In validation, the model predicted ophthalmopathy progression with over 60% sensitivity and around 72% specificity; roughly 12 predicted patients were CT-confirmed with GO in a median of approximately six months. In cross-validation, the 13-signature model distinguished ophthalmopathy from stable hyperthyroidism with approximately 85% sensitivity and around 82% specificity, and in the test set the corresponding values were around 78% and 73%. Most of the expanded thyroid clonotypes with a frequency above 0.001 were also detected in blood, and it was suggested that the thyroid immune response may be reflected by blood repertoires. Sample size was not statistically predetermined, and group allocation was not concealed from the investigators.

This clonotype was obtained from a woman between 40 and 50 years old with Graves' ophthalmopathy. Donor details come from another sample of the same person, matched by shared clones. The material sequenced was peripheral blood. The V and J genes are TRBV12-3 or TRBV12-4 and TRBJ2-2; the D gene is perhaps TRBD1 or TRBD2, as each covers 6 bases. The nucleotide sequence is given as TGTGCCAGCAGTTCCCACGGGGGCTCTTCGAACACCGGGGAGCTGTTTTTT. The translation is CASSSHGGSSNTGELFF.